This T cell receptor beta chain is from a study of T cell repertoires in cytomegalovirus infection. For the study at large: CMV epitopes that were recently identified and HLA-C-restricted were used alongside well-studied HLA-B-restricted ones. Public TCR beta signatures provided an indication of both CMV infection and a matching HLA type.

For this clonotype: Its antigen remains unknown.

TCRdb passed the reads through MiXCR, listing each CDR3 protein once. The table includes approximately 910,000 distinct CDR3 sequences, around 30% detected once. The clonotype was recovered from a human donor in good health (CMV status not recorded). Some clones in this sample may be carry-over from other donors' samples. Specimen: cultured CD8+ T cells from PBMCs, collected from culture after CMV antigen stimulation.

The CDR3 nucleotides read TGCGCCAGCAGCTTGGAACTGGCCGCGGCCTACGAGCAGTACTTC. It encodes CASSLELAAAYEQYF. The chain employs TRBV5-1 and TRBJ2-7; D not resolved. V was shortened by 0 bases and J by 2 bases, with 12 bases between the two germline ends. Germline V CDR1 and CDR2: SGHRS, YFSETQ. This CDR3 contains 15 residues.